Listed below are T cell receptor beta chains from one sample, sequenced in a study of OX40 agonist ivuxolimab in advanced cancers. Only in-frame clones appear in the TCRdb table, and some are missing; sequencing was by immunoSEQ multiplex PCR. The table shows fewer than 25,000 clones, with 65% to 85% occurring only once. Material: CD4+ or CD8+ T cells sorted from blood, obtained in a trial of the OX40 agonist ivuxolimab. Every receptor here comes from an adult with an advanced solid tumor such as melanoma, head and neck, liver or kidney cancer. Both conserved end residues are part of each CDR3. Each record gives: clone size, J gene, V gene, D gene, CDR3 protein, CDR3 DNA. D genes are given only for firm matches. Only some rows state a clone size, as once, few, many or a class for expanded clones.

-	TRBJ2-1	TRBV7-2	TRBD2	CASSARGPMTSGPYNEQFF	TGTGCCAGCAGCGCTAGGGGGCCCATGACTAGCGGGCCTTACAATGAGCAGTTCTTC
-	TRBJ2-7	TRBV5-1	TRBD1	CASSLDRGAEQYF	TGCGCCAGCAGCTTGGACAGGGGAGCCGAGCAGTACTTC
-	TRBJ1-1	TRBV6-6	-	CASTPLEGVTKAFF	TGTGCCAGCACCCCCCTCGAAGGGGTAACTAAAGCTTTCTTT
-	TRBJ1-2	TRBV13	TRBD1	CASSSRGTGRSYGYTF	TGTGCCAGCAGCTCCCGCGGGACAGGGAGATCCTATGGCTACACCTTC
-	TRBJ2-1	TRBV19	-	CASSRYSYNEQFF	TGTGCCAGTAGCCGCTACAGCTACAATGAGCAGTTCTTC
-	TRBJ2-3	TRBV6-6	-	CASSHPSAGTDTQYF	TGTGCCAGCAGTCACCCTAGCGCGGGCACAGATACGCAGTATTTT
-	TRBJ2-7	TRBV13	TRBD2	CASSPGSSGFEPSYEQYF	TGTGCCAGCAGCCCCGGTTCTAGCGGTTTCGAACCCTCCTACGAGCAGTACTTC
-	TRBJ2-7	TRBV6-6	-	CASSYGIEQYF	TGTGCCAGCAGTTACGGGATCGAGCAGTACTTC
-	TRBJ2-7	TRBV7-8	-	CTSSLSAGVEQYF	TGTACCAGCAGCTTGAGCGCAGGGGTCGAGCAGTACTTC
-	TRBJ1-4	TRBV5-1	TRBD1	CASSYGQGLEKLFF	TGCGCCAGCAGCTACGGACAGGGCTTAGAAAAACTGTTTTTT
once	TRBJ2-7	TRBV27	TRBD1	CASSLSRRGNPYEQYF	TGTGCCAGCAGTTTATCTCGCAGGGGGAACCCCTACGAGCAGTACTTC
-	TRBJ2-7	TRBV7-7	-	CASSLSTGPTYEQYF	TGTGCCAGCAGCCTAAGTACAGGACCTACCTACGAGCAGTACTTC
-	TRBJ1-5	TRBV5-6	-	CASRMRQSNQPQHF	TGTGCCAGCAGAATGAGACAAAGCAATCAGCCCCAGCATTTT
-	TRBJ2-3	TRBV4-1	-	CASSQSLPNTDTQYF	TGCGCCAGCAGCCAATCCTTACCGAACACAGATACGCAGTATTTT
-	TRBJ1-6	TRBV9	-	CASSALETPYNSPLHF	TGTGCCAGCAGCGCTCTGGAGACCCCCTATAATTCACCCCTCCACTTT
-	TRBJ2-7	TRBV7-9	TRBD1	CASSLVGDRGYEQYF	TGTGCCAGCAGCTTAGTTGGCGACAGGGGCTACGAGCAGTACTTC
-	TRBJ2-7	TRBV2	-	CARYPGEQYF	TGTGCCAGGTACCCGGGGGAGCAGTACTTC
-	TRBJ2-1	TRBV12-5	-	CASGLGKREQFF	TGTGCTAGTGGTTTGGGGAAGAGGGAGCAGTTCTTC
-	TRBJ1-1	TRBV28	TRBD1	CASSFWGTALEAFF	TGTGCCAGCAGTTTTTGGGGGACAGCCCTTGAAGCTTTCTTT
-	TRBJ2-5	TRBV13	-	CASSSFVGPQETQYF	TGTGCCAGCAGCTCCTTTGTGGGGCCTCAAGAGACCCAGTACTTC
-	TRBJ2-2	TRBV30	TRBD1	CAWSPTGDGELFF	TGTGCCTGGAGTCCCACAGGGGACGGGGAGCTGTTTTTT
-	TRBJ2-5	TRBV27	-	CASSFQAGGFQETQYF	TGTGCCAGCAGTTTCCAAGCGGGCGGGTTTCAAGAGACCCAGTACTTC
few	TRBJ1-6	TRBV4-2	TRBD1	CASSQDDGQGADSPLHF	TGTGCCAGCAGCCAAGATGACGGACAGGGGGCTGATTCACCCCTCCACTTT
-	TRBJ2-1	TRBV30	-	CAWNVYGIDEQFF	TGTGCCTGGAATGTGTACGGGATCGATGAGCAGTTCTTC
-	TRBJ2-7	TRBV19	-	CASSIGGGSLDEQYF	TGTGCCAGTAGTATAGGAGGAGGGTCTCTGGACGAGCAGTACTTC
-	TRBJ1-4	TRBV6-5	-	CASSYSGQVEKLFF	TGTGCCAGCAGTTACTCCGGGCAGGTGGAAAAACTGTTTTTT
-	TRBJ1-5	TRBV7-8	-	CASSAGNQPQHF	TGTGCCAGCAGTGCCGGCAATCAGCCCCAGCATTTT
-	TRBJ2-2	TRBV7-9	-	CASSPQFRYTGELFF	TGTGCCAGCAGCCCCCAATTCCGGTACACCGGGGAGCTGTTTTTT
-	TRBJ2-2	TRBV7-9	-	CASSLRVNTGELFF	TGTGCCAGCAGCTTAAGGGTGAACACCGGGGAGCTGTTTTTT
-	TRBJ2-7	TRBV7-9	-	CASSLIGFGYEQYF	TGTGCCAGCAGCTTGATCGGATTCGGCTACGAGCAGTACTTC
-	TRBJ2-1	TRBV14	-	CASSQVNLANEQFF	TGTGCCAGCAGCCAAGTCAATCTCGCTAATGAGCAGTTCTTC
-	TRBJ2-2	TRBV19	TRBD2	CASSIEAGVANTGELFF	TGTGCCAGTAGTATAGAGGCGGGGGTTGCGAACACCGGGGAGCTGTTTTTT